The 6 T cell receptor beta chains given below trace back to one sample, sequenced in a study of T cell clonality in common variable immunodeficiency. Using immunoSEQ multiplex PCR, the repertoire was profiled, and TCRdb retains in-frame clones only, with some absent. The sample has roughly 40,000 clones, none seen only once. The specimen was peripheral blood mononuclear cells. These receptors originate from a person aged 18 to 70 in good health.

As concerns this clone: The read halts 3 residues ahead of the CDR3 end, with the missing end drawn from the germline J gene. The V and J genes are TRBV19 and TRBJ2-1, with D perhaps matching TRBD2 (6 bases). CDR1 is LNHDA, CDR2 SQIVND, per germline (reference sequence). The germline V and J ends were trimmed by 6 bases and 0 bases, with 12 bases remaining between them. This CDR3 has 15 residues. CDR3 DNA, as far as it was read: TGTGCCAGTAGACTGGAGGGGAGCTCCTACAATGAG. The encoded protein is CASRLEGSSYNE. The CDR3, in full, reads CASRLEGSSYNEQFF.

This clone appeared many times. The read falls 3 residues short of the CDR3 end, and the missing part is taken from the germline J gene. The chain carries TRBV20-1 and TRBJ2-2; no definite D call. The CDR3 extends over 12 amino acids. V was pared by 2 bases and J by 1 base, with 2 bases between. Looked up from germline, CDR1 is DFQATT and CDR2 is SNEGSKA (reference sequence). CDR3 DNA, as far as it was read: TGCAGTGCTAGACAGAACACCGGGGAG. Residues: CSARQNTGE. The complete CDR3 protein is CSARQNTGELFF.

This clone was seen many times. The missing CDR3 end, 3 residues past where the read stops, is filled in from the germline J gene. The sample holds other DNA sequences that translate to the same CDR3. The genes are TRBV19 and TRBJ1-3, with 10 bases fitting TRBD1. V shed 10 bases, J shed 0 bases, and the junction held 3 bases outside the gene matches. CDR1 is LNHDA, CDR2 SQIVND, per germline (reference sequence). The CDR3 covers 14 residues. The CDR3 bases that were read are TGTGCCACAGGACAGGGGGGCTCTGGAAACACC. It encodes CATGQGGSGNT. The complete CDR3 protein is CATGQGGSGNTIYF.

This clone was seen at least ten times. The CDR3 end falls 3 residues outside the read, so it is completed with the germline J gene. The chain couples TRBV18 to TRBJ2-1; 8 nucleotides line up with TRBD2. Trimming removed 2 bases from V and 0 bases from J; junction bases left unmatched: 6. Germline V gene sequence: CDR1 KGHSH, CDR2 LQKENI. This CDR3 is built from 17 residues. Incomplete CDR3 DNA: TGTGCCAGCTCACCAGTCACCAGCGGGAGCTCCTACAATGAG. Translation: CASSPVTSGSSYNE. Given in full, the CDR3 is CASSPVTSGSSYNEQFF.

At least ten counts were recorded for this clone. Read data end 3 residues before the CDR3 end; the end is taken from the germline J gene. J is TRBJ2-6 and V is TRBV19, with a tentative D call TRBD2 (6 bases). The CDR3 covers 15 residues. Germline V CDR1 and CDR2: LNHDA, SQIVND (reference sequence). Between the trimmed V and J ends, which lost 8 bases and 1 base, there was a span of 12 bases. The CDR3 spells CASGLLGSGANVLTF. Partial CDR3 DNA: TGTGCCAGTGGACTACTAGGGTCTGGGGCCAACGTC.

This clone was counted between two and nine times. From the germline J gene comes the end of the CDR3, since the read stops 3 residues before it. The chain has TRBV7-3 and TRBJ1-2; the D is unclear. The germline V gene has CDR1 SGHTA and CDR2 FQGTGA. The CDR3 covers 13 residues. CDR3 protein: CASSSSITDTYTF. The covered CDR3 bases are TGTGCCAGCAGCTCTTCAATCACAGATACC.